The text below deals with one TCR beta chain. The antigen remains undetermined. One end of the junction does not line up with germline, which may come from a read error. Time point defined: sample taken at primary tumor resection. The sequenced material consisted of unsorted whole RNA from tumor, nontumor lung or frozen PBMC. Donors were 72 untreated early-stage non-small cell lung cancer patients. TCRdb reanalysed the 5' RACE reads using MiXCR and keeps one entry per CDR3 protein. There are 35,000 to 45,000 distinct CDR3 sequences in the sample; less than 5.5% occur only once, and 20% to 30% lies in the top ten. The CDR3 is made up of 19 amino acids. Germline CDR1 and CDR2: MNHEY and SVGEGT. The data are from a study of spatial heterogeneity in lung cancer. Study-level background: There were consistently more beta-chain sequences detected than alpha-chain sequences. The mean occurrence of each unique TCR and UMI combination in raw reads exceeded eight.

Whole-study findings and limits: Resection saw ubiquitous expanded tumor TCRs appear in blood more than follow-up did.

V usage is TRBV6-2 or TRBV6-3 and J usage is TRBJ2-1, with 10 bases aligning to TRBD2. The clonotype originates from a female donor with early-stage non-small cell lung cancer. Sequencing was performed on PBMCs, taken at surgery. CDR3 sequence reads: CASGYSAVLAGSSYNEQFF. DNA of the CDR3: TGTGCCAGCGGTTACAGCGCTGTACTAGCGGGAAGCTCCTACAATGAGCAGTTCTTC.